This T cell receptor beta chain comes out of a study of CD8+CD57+ T cells in acquired aplastic anemia. Looking at the study overall: Sorting CD4+ and CD8+ cells gave DNA averaging about 2.9 ug.

Genomic DNA constituted the template upon which TCR beta VDJ and CDR3 profiling was performed. Each CDR3 protein is one row after TCRdb ran MiXCR on the reads. Of 150,000 to 200,000 distinct CDR3 sequences in the sample, approximately 44% are singletons; the top ten hold under 1.2%. This CDR3 is 12 amino acids long. V lost 0 bases and J lost 7; bases outside the gene matches: 0. Germline V gene sequence: CDR1 LGHDT, CDR2 YNNKEL (reference sequence). This chain joins TRBV3-1 and TRBJ2-7; 7 bases agree with TRBD2. This TCR was recovered from a human donor in good health. The sequenced sample was sorted CD4+, CD8+, or CD8+CD57+ T cells (not recorded which) from PBMCs. This CDR3 is CASSQEGGEQYF. In DNA form, the CDR3 reads TGTGCCAGCAGCCAAGAGGGAGGGGAGCAGTACTTC.